These T cell receptor beta chains were read from a single sample in a study of T cell changes during pregnancy in multiple sclerosis. TCRdb's table, derived via immunoSEQ multiplex PCR, lists solely in-frame clones and lacks some. The table shows nearly 110,000 clones, with roughly 92% occurring only once. This sample comprised peripheral blood, obtained after pregnancy. Receptors originate from a female donor with multiple sclerosis, enrolled in a pregnancy study. The CDR3 runs from the conserved cysteine through the conserved F or W. The D gene is left open where the match is weak. Clone sizes are given selectively: once, few, many, or a class where the clone is expanded.

>NA|TRBJ2-7|once|TRBV19
TGTGCCAGTAGTATAGGGACAGCTTTCTCCTACGAGCAGTACTTC
CASSIGTAFSYEQYF
>NA|TRBJ1-4|NA|TRBV10-1
TGCGCCAGCAGTGACCCCTCTAATGAAAAACTGTTTTTT
CASSDPSNEKLFF
>NA|TRBJ1-5|NA|TRBV27
TGTGCCAGCAGTTTAGCAGGGTATAGCAATCAGCCCCAGCATTTT
CASSLAGYSNQPQHF
>NA|TRBJ1-1|NA|TRBV7-2
TGTGCCAGCAGCTCGAGGGCAGCGATCACTGAAGCTTTCTTT
CASSSRAAITEAFF
>NA|TRBJ1-6|NA|TRBV9
TGTGCCAGCAGCGCGGGCTTGGGGGGTGGTTCACCCCTCCACTTT
CASSAGLGGGSPLHF
>TRBD2|TRBJ2-1|NA|TRBV27
TGTGCCAGCAGTTTAGGCGGGAGGGGATCTGATGAGCAGTTCTTC
CASSLGGRGSDEQFF
>NA|TRBJ2-7|NA|TRBV30
TGTGCCGCGGGGGCCTTCCACGAGCAGTACTTC
CAAGAFHEQYF
>NA|TRBJ2-3|NA|TRBV19
TGTGCCAGTAGCTTATCGATGGGGGGTGATACGCAGTATTTT
CASSLSMGGDTQYF
>TRBD1|TRBJ2-1|NA|TRBV2
TGTGCCAGCAGTGTCCGGACAGGGGGATACAATGAGCAGTTCTTC
CASSVRTGGYNEQFF
>NA|TRBJ1-1|NA|TRBV5-1
TGCGCCAGCAGCTTGGCAGCGGACACTGAAGCTTTCTTT
CASSLAADTEAFF
>TRBD2|TRBJ2-5|NA|TRBV29-1
TGCAGCGTTGTGGGAGGGAACGGGGTTCAAGAGACCCAGTACTTC
CSVVGGNGVQETQYF
>TRBD1|TRBJ1-1|NA|TRBV2
TGTGCCAGCAGTTACAGGGGGCGCAGCACTGAAGCTTTCTTT
CASSYRGRSTEAFF
>NA|TRBJ2-1|NA|TRBV30
TGTGCCTGGAGGAGGGAGGGGGGAAATGAGCAGTTCTTC
CAWRREGGNEQFF
>NA|TRBJ1-2|NA|TRBV4-1
TGCGCCAGCAGCCAAGATAGGGGGTATTATGGCTACACCTTC
CASSQDRGYYGYTF
>NA|TRBJ1-2|NA|TRBV30
TGTGCCTGCCAAACGGTTTCTGGCTACACCTTC
CACQTVSGYTF
>NA|TRBJ2-1|NA|TRBV6-6
TGTGCCAGCAGTTCCTACGGGACACTCAATGAGCAGTTCTTC
CASSSYGTLNEQFF
>NA|TRBJ1-2|many|TRBV9
TGTGCCAGCAGCCCCTCGACGGGGAACTATGGCTACACCTTC
CASSPSTGNYGYTF
>TRBD2|TRBJ2-7|NA|TRBV5-6
TGTGCCAGCAGCCGGAGCGGGACCAACTACGAGCAGTACTTC
CASSRSGTNYEQYF
>NA|TRBJ1-1|NA|TRBV7-9
TGTGCCAGCAGCATTGGGGGGGCTGAAGCTTTCTTT
CASSIGGAEAFF
>TRBD1|TRBJ1-2|NA|TRBV6-5
TGTGCCAGCAGTTCCGGACAGGGAAACATCTCTCCCTACACCTTC
CASSSGQGNISPYTF
>NA|TRBJ2-7|NA|TRBV27
TGTGCCAGCAGTCCTCAAACAGTCTCCTACGAGCAGTACTTC
CASSPQTVSYEQYF
>NA|TRBJ2-7|NA|TRBV7-2
TGTGCCAGCCGACGGGCAGGGGGGACCGAGCAGTACTTC
CASRRAGGTEQYF
>NA|TRBJ1-2|NA|TRBV30
TGTGCCTGGAGTGCGGGGGACTATGGCTACACCTTC
CAWSAGDYGYTF
>TRBD1|TRBJ2-1|NA|TRBV29-1
TGCAGCGCCCTGGGACAGGGATATTACAATGAGCAGTTCTTC
CSALGQGYYNEQFF
>TRBD1|TRBJ1-2|NA|TRBV28
TGTGCCAGCAGTCCCTCGGACAGGCCTAACTATGGCTACACCTTC
CASSPSDRPNYGYTF
>NA|TRBJ2-3|NA|TRBV11-3
TGTGCCAGCAGCCTCTCTTCTAGCACAGATACGCAGTATTTT
CASSLSSSTDTQYF
>NA|TRBJ1-1|NA|TRBV2
TGTGCCACCGGAGGGGCAGGAGAGAACACTGAAGCTTTCTTT
CATGGAGENTEAFF